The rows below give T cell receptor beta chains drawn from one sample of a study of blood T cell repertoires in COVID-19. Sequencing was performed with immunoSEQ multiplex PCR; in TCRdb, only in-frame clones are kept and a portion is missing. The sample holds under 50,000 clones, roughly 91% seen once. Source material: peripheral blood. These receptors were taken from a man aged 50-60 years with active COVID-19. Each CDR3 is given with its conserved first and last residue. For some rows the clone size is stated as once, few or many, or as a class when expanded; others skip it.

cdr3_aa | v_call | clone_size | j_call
CASRKTGTSNRNEQFF | TRBV11-3 | NA | TRBJ2-1
CSVDSNTEAFF | TRBV29-1 | NA | TRBJ1-1
CASSAGQMSYEQYF | TRBV19 | NA | TRBJ2-7
CASSFQFGQGLEAFF | TRBV5-5 | NA | TRBJ1-1
CASSGGPDEQFF | TRBV10-2 | NA | TRBJ2-1
CASSQTPSGGFNEQYF | TRBV4-2 | NA | TRBJ2-7
CASSSGAGANVLTF | TRBV27 | NA | TRBJ2-6
CASSQGPSASGRSYEQYF | TRBV4-2 | NA | TRBJ2-7
CASSPLRTSSEGEQYF | TRBV3-1/TRBV3-2 | NA | TRBJ2-7
CASSPGSSGANVLTF | TRBV5-6 | NA | TRBJ2-6
CASSTVLAGDSEQFF | TRBV19 | NA | TRBJ2-1
CASRPRIAGFNEQFF | TRBV7-4 | NA | TRBJ2-1
CASSQPVSGNTIYF | TRBV4-1 | NA | TRBJ1-3
CASSSGTGTGKGETQYF | TRBV5-1 | NA | TRBJ2-5
CASSPSGEGQGGYTF | TRBV18 | NA | TRBJ1-2
CASSLNPRGKGRNQPQHF | TRBV7-8 | NA | TRBJ1-5
CSASSSGTGELFF | TRBV20-1 | NA | TRBJ2-2
CASSLNEGASYNEQFF | TRBV5-1 | NA | TRBJ2-1
CASSSRGLPYEQYF | TRBV7-2 | NA | TRBJ2-7
CASSFGETQYF | TRBV12-3/TRBV12-4 | NA | TRBJ2-5
CASSLWGLLTDTQYF | TRBV5-1 | NA | TRBJ2-3
CASSTSDRGRGADTQYF | TRBV21-1 | NA | TRBJ2-3
CASSESGRSSYEQYF | TRBV5-8 | few | TRBJ2-7
CASSLPLGGGPNEQYF | TRBV5-1 | NA | TRBJ2-7
CASSLGTSGDAKETQYF | TRBV28 | NA | TRBJ2-5
CASSLEQGLREQYF | TRBV28 | once | TRBJ2-7
CASRGTLSGNTIYF | TRBV6-5 | NA | TRBJ1-3
CASSPGLAGSGTGTQYF | TRBV18 | NA | TRBJ2-5
CAASSGTSGATDTQYF | TRBV19 | NA | TRBJ2-3
CASRRGGQETQYF | TRBV4-1 | NA | TRBJ2-5
CASSIRTGNQPQHF | TRBV6-6 | NA | TRBJ1-5
CASSYRGPSGNTIYF | TRBV6-6 | NA | TRBJ1-3
CASSPESLGGYDEKLFF | TRBV3-1/TRBV3-2 | NA | TRBJ1-4
CASTNQLQETQYF | TRBV7-2 | NA | TRBJ2-5
CASRQNFEQYF | TRBV5-5 | NA | TRBJ2-7
CSVTGQGLADTQYF | TRBV29-1 | NA | TRBJ2-3
CASSIRGSLGRDNQPQHF | TRBV19 | NA | TRBJ1-5
CASGVTGGYEQYF | TRBV5-1 | NA | TRBJ2-7
CASSYSMGQGYEQYF | TRBV6-2/TRBV6-3 | medium-sized | TRBJ2-7
CASSYGVSQGVRETQYF | TRBV5-1 | NA | TRBJ2-5
CASSESPEVTSGNTIYF | TRBV9 | NA | TRBJ1-3
CASSNPGLPNEQFF | TRBV28 | NA | TRBJ2-1
CASSGLVDGAELFF | TRBV6-5 | NA | TRBJ2-2
CASSRSEGRTDTQYF | TRBV7-7 | once | TRBJ2-3
CASSVAGEGNTQYF | TRBV16 | NA | TRBJ2-3
CSASPSGGAATDTQYF | TRBV20-1 | once | TRBJ2-3
CASSLDPGVYNEQFF | TRBV7-8 | NA | TRBJ2-1
CASSLPLQEKLFF | TRBV11-1 | NA | TRBJ1-4
CASSLASRYEQYF | TRBV5-1 | NA | TRBJ2-7
CASGLGSGGAWADTQYF | TRBV12-5 | NA | TRBJ2-3
CASSPSAQGKGYEQYF | TRBV4-2 | NA | TRBJ2-7
CASSLPTDRGLPDTQYF | TRBV5-8 | few | TRBJ2-3
CASSLGMPGGPEETQYF | TRBV11-3 | once | TRBJ2-5
CASSPGGGSSYEQYF | TRBV5-4 | NA | TRBJ2-7
CASSQGDRFSTDTQYF | TRBV4-1 | NA | TRBJ2-3